This paragraph reports one T cell receptor (beta chain). This clonotype was recorded at least ten times. What this receptor recognizes is not known. Nothing much larger sits one base from this clone, and base qualities are not available. Sequenced on an Illumina HiSeq 1500. TCRdb redid the processing of the public reads, applying fastp at Q25 and MiXCR, and retained in-frame beta chains. CDR3 protein sequences are deduplicated, and each keeps its most common genes and DNA. For this sample the table gives around 270,000 distinct CDR3 sequences, of which 8% to 9.5% were detected only once. The ten largest clones capture more than 13% of the sample. The junction shows trimming of 3 bases on V and 5 bases on J, plus 13 bases between the germline ends. The germline V gene encodes CDR1 SGHVS and CDR2 FNYEAQ. From the cysteine through the phenylalanine, the CDR3 covers 15 amino acids. Just CDR3 DNA is preserved here, 45 bases in frame from base 1.

This sample was taken from a study of T cell repertoires in cytomegalovirus infection (dated by TCRdb to between 2017 and 2020). Notes on the research overall: Donor HLA type was relevant to the analysis, because carriage of CMV infection together with the matching HLA type was indicated by public TCR beta signatures. What the research found in general, with its limitations: Carriers of CMV infection plus the relevant HLA type were discriminated by the cumulative frequency of public TCR beta family members in the study cohort and in an independent approximately 350-donor cohort. The ex vivo response was dominated by HLA-C-restricted CMV-specific TCR beta clonotypes, which also provided the single most frequent clonotype in two of eight donors.

The rearrangement combines TRBV7-6 with TRBJ1-4; the D gene identity is not certain. This clonotype was obtained from a human donor in good health (CMV status not recorded). Some clones in this sample may be carry-over from other donors' samples. The sequenced material came from PBMCs. The CDR3 reads CASSFEPGRNEKLFF. The sequence in DNA is TGTGCCAGCAGCTTCGAGCCCGGACGGAATGAAAAACTGTTTTTT.